What follows is one TCR beta chain and its context. Its antigen is currently unknown. CDR1 and CDR2 from the germline V gene are SGHVS and FNYEAQ. The CDR3 contains 14 residues. V was trimmed by 5 bases and J by 0 bases, leaving 9 bases between them. The unexposed donors gave CD4+ T cells in about 2010-2019, prior to COVID-19. CD4+ T cells were isolated from the cells after more than 8 days of culture. Cultures received half-medium IL-2 refreshes on days 3 and 7. The source of the sample is a study of CD4 T cells in relation to SARS-CoV-2 and coronaviruses. Here immunoSEQ multiplex PCR was the method, and the copy in TCRdb shows in-frame clones only, minus some. Here the sample spans 25,000 to 30,000 clones, 60% to 80% being singletons.

This receptor was identified in a human donor in good health. The sample was CD4+ T cells from PBMCs, cultured in vitro. This chain links TRBV7-6 with TRBJ2-3; the D is unclear. The CDR3 DNA is TGTGCCAGCAGCCCCTACGATAGCACAGATACGCAGTATTTT. It translates to CASSPYDSTDTQYF.